This T cell receptor beta chain appears in the sequencing data of a study of shared clonotypes between healthy human individuals (dated by TCRdb to the early 2020s). Turning to the overall study: The cohort included three men and a couple of women between 18 and 49 years of age. Per donor, leukapheresis produced somewhere between about 0.9 and 9.5 billion PBMCs. To increase sequencing depth and limit assay-specific biases, TCR repertoire library preparation and sequencing were carried out by different laboratories using diverse techniques. To estimate repertoire size and how much clonotype sharing occurs between individuals, the study deeply sequenced the blood TCR repertoires of five or six healthy adults. For each donor, three plates each were used for CD4 naive and CD4 memory, two plates were used for CD8 naive, and one plate was used for CD8 memory. What the authors observed across the whole study: The small number of donors limited the genetic and exposure-history diversity represented. Across four donors, roughly 5% of naive CD4, approximately 3.6% of naive CD8, roughly 2.3% of memory CD4, and under 0.45% of memory CD8 clonotypes were shared. Compared with non-shared clonotypes, the clonotypes found in all four sorted-subset donors had higher generation probabilities. Estimated clonotype richness was generally larger for naive than for memory subsets. Sampling was limited to blood, and TCR repertoires in tissue likely differ from TCR repertoires in blood. Pairwise subsampling led to the expectation that sequencing depth would affect the degree of clonotype sharing among donors. Even with the large sequencing depth, rarefaction of the sorted-subset datasets indicated that sequencing was incomplete.

The donors were healthy, HIV-negative adults who had no recently reported acute infections or vaccinations. All donors were Caucasian adults living in Nashville, Tennessee, USA. The CD8 memory samples were a combination of magnetically selected CD45RO+ cells and CCR7-negative CD45RA+ effector memory (TemRA) cells. Blood was collected by leukapheresis, and PBMCs were isolated by Ficoll-Histopaque density gradient centrifugation and then cryopreserved in liquid nitrogen vapor phase. Purity and quantity of every magnetically sorted T cell population were checked by analytical flow cytometry. From each sorted fraction, genomic DNA was isolated and quantified by UV absorbance on a Nanodrop 2000c. Using the deep immunoSEQ assay, TCR CDR3 regions were amplified from genomic DNA by multiplex PCR. Extracted genomic DNA from each cell subset was spread evenly across all wells of several immunoSEQ 96-well plates, with each plate serving as a replicate. For sorted subsets, each replicate PCR was loaded with approximately 190 ng genomic DNA, equivalent to approximately 33,000 T cell genomes. Purified libraries were quantified with a Qubit 3.0 fluorometer, sized on a Bioanalyzer 2100, and re-quantified with the KAPA Library Quantification kit. Each immunoSEQ 96-well plate was sequenced on its own single-read 150-cycle Illumina NextSeq 550 flow cell. The published analysis was carried out like this. Because only junctional sequences without quality scores were contained in the immunoSEQ output, filtering matching that applied to full-length reads could not be performed. Sequences were annotated with PyIR, a Python wrapper for IgBLAST v1.9, and V/J genes and CDR3 were assigned using IMGT germline references. Reads were filtered out if the reads had weak V/J assignments (E-value above 1e-6), no CDR3, stop codons, out-of-frame junctions, or ambiguous translated residues. V3J clonotypes were defined as sequences sharing the same inferred V gene, J gene, and CDR3 amino acid sequence. To compute the percentage overlap between repertoires, the number of shared unique clonotypes was divided by the size of the smaller repertoire. Richness of each repertoire was evaluated using RTK rarefaction, the Chao1 estimator, and Recon v2.1 estimates of unobserved clonotypes. OLGA was used to compute generation probabilities for all TCRbeta clonotypes that the gDNA method yielded from four donors. Here the immuneACCESS table is served through TCRdb, limited to in-frame sequences with V and J called. Missing clones are a known gap in these copies; in checked studies unresolved V genes cover under half, and the rest lacks a known reason. That table furnishes V, J and clone size, whereas the DNA furnished D and trimming. The sample table lists just under 95,000 clones, 68% of them with a count of one. The ten largest account for approximately 50% of the sample.

The CDR3, cysteine through phenylalanine, is 13 amino acids long. Only the CDR3 portion is preserved as DNA: 39 bases, with reading frame beginning at the first base. The germline V gene supplies CDR1 SGHVS and CDR2 FNYEAQ. V is clipped by 3 bases and J by 3 bases, and the sequence between their germline boundaries is 5 bases long. Notes on this clone: No antigen is known for it. It has no much larger one-base neighbor in the sample; base qualities were not kept.

Sequencing was performed on memory CD8+ T cells sorted from blood. The sample's cell subset or site, from its label and the paper: CD45RO+ cells pooled with CCR7-negative TemRA cells. The chain links TRBV7-6 with TRBJ2-2, with the D gene not confidently named. The receptor comes from a man aged 30 to 45 in good health. The CDR3 protein sequence reads: CASSLAYTGELFF. The nucleotide sequence reads as follows: TGTGCCAGCAGCTTGGCCTACACCGGGGAGCTGTTTTTT.